This T cell receptor (beta chain) was recovered during a study of tumor-infiltrating lymphocytes in localized non-small cell lung cancer. The overall study: Each patient gave resected tumor and non-adjacent uninvolved lung tissue.

General observations from the study: No T-cell fraction difference was seen between IM1 and IM2 tumors. Only some patients had TCR sequencing, depending on available tissue. Compared with uninvolved lung, tumors showed higher T cell infiltration by TCRbeta sequencing.

Of note for this clone: What it recognizes is unknown.

The ends were cut back, 0 bases at V and 4 bases at J, with 12 bases in the middle. The germline CDR1 and CDR2 sequences are LGHNA and YSLEER. The CDR3 is 15 residues long. Here immunoSEQ multiplex PCR was the method, and the copy in TCRdb shows in-frame clones only, minus some. The data hold about 12,000 clones, with approximately 85% observed a single time. The sequenced material came from lung tumor tissue. The sequence was collected from a human donor with non-small cell lung cancer. The V call is TRBV4-3, the J call TRBJ1-1, with a tentative D call TRBD1 (5 bases). The CDR3: CASSQEWGVGTEAFF. CDR3 sequence (DNA): TGCGCCAGCAGCCAAGAGTGGGGGGTGGGCACTGAAGCTTTCTTT.